Listed below are T cell receptor beta chains from one sample, sequenced in a study of early T cells in non-severe SARS-CoV-2 infection. TCRdb called the 5' RACE reads again in MiXCR, with one record for every CDR3 protein. Here the sample spans tens of thousands of distinct CDR3 sequences, 12% being singletons. This material consisted of whole blood, taken at baseline. Receptors were obtained from an adult who was a healthcare worker with PCR-confirmed SARS-CoV-2 infection or an uninfected control (not recorded which). The donor label of this sample is uncertain. The CDR3 runs from the conserved cysteine through the conserved F or W. D genes are given only for firm matches. For some rows the clone size is stated as once, few or many, or as a class when expanded; others skip it.

j_call clone_size v_call d_call cdr3_nt cdr3_aa
TRBJ2-3 - TRBV5-4 - TGTGCCAGCAGCTTGGACTCGCGGAGATACACAGATACGCAGTATTTT CASSLDSRRYTDTQYF
TRBJ2-5 - TRBV5-1 TRBD2 TGCGCCAGCAGCTCCGCAAGCGGGGGGCCAGAGACCCAGTACTTC CASSSASGGPETQYF
TRBJ2-6 - TRBV12-3/TRBV12-4 TRBD2 TGTGCCAGCAGTACCTTAGCGGGGGGGCTCCTCTCTGGGGCCAACGTCCTGACTTTC CASSTLAGGLLSGANVLTF
TRBJ2-2 few TRBV6-6 - TGTGCCAGCAGTCCCGCCACCGGGGAGCTGTTTTTT CASSPATGELFF
TRBJ1-1 - TRBV7-3 - TGTGCCAGCAGCCCGGGACATATGAACACTGAAGCTTTCTTT CASSPGHMNTEAFF
TRBJ1-2 few TRBV28 - TGTGCCAGCAGTCGGGTCCATACAAGGCTGACTAATGGCTACACCTTC CASSRVHTRLTNGYTF
TRBJ2-5 - TRBV18 - TGTGCCAGCTCACCGAGAAGGGGGGTTGCCCAGACCCAGTACTTC CASSPRRGVAQTQYF
TRBJ2-3 many TRBV6-6 - TGTGCCAGCAGTTTCTGGGACATCCGAACCACAGATACGCAGTATTTT CASSFWDIRTTDTQYF
TRBJ2-3 - TRBV4-1 TRBD2 TGCGCCAGCAACCGACTAGCGGGGGGTCCTCATCCGATCACAGATACGCAGTATTTT CASNRLAGGPHPITDTQYF
TRBJ2-1 - TRBV7-3 - TGTGCCAGCAACAAGATAATGGTCGACAATGAGCAGTTCTTC CASNKIMVDNEQFF
TRBJ1-1 - TRBV4-1 - TGCGCCAGCAGCCAAGATAACGGGGGGAGCACTGAAGCTTTCTTT CASSQDNGGSTEAFF
TRBJ1-3 - TRBV7-8 - TGTGCCAGCAGCTTAGCAGTCGGCGGGACCCCCTCTGGAAACACCATATATTTT CASSLAVGGTPSGNTIYF
TRBJ1-6 many TRBV2 - TGTGCCAGCAGCTTGGGGGGGGCGAGTTCACCCCTCCACTTT CASSLGGASSPLHF
TRBJ1-1 - TRBV11-2 - TGTGCCAGCAGCTTCGGACAGAGGAACACTGAAGCTTTCTTT CASSFGQRNTEAFF
TRBJ2-5 few TRBV9 - TGTGCCAGCAGCCCCCACCACCCAGGGAGCGGCGAGGAGACCCAGTACTTC CASSPHHPGSGEETQYF
TRBJ2-3 many TRBV5-1 TRBD2 TGCGCCAGCAGCTTGGTCAAAAGGAGCGGGGGGGCCTCAGATACGCAGTATTTT CASSLVKRSGGASDTQYF
TRBJ2-6 few TRBV27 - TGTGCCAGCAGACGAAAGAAGGACTTTCAATCTGGGGCCAACGTCCTGACTTTC CASRRKKDFQSGANVLTF
TRBJ2-3 - TRBV24-1 - TGTGCCACCAGTGATTCGTCCAGTACCACAGATACGCAGTATTTT CATSDSSSTTDTQYF
TRBJ2-3 - TRBV4-2 - TGTGCCAGCAGCCAAGAGTACGACTTAATCACAGATACGCAGTATTTT CASSQEYDLITDTQYF
TRBJ1-1 few TRBV6-5 - TGTGCCAGCAGTTACTCTAAATCGGACAGTGCGAACACTGAAGCTTTCTTT CASSYSKSDSANTEAFF
TRBJ1-2 many TRBV19 TRBD1 TGTGCCAGTTCTGACAGGGAGGCTTTCTATGGCTACACCTTC CASSDREAFYGYTF
TRBJ1-5 few TRBV28 TRBD1 TGTGCCAGCAGCCCAACTTTCCGGGACAGGGGGTTTCAGCCCCAGCATTTT CASSPTFRDRGFQPQHF
TRBJ2-1 few TRBV7-2 TRBD2 TGTGCCAGCAGCCAGGGACTAGCGGGGGCTAATGAGCAGTTCTTC CASSQGLAGANEQFF
TRBJ1-2 - TRBV14 - TGTGCCAGCAGCCAAGACGGGGCCAGGGCAAACTATGGCTACACCTTC CASSQDGARANYGYTF
TRBJ1-4 few TRBV18 TRBD1 TGTGCCAGCTCACCACTCCGGACAGGGGGGCATGAAAAACTGTTTTTT CASSPLRTGGHEKLFF
TRBJ2-3 - TRBV5-1 - TGCGCCAGCAGCTTGGCTTCAGGCCCCGGCGGCACAGATACGCAGTATTTT CASSLASGPGGTDTQYF
TRBJ2-1 few TRBV3-1 TRBD2 TGTGCCAGCAGCCAGACCGGGCTAGCGGGGGGCAGCTCCTACAATGAGCAGTTCTTC CASSQTGLAGGSSYNEQFF
TRBJ2-3 - TRBV5-1 - TGCGCCAGCAGCTTGGTTCCCAGGGACCGGGCAGATACGCAGTATTTT CASSLVPRDRADTQYF
TRBJ1-2 many TRBV6-1 TRBD1 TGTGCCAGCAGTCAGCGACAGGGGGCGGTCCTGAGTGGCTACACCTTC CASSQRQGAVLSGYTF